This TCR beta chain was identified during a study of blood T cell repertoires in COVID-19. How the authors handled the data: Reference gene primer amplification yielded estimated nucleated cell counts. Clones were read by immunoSEQ multiplex PCR, and TCRdb kept only the in-frame ones, dropping some. V, J and clone size reflect that table, while D and trimming were determined from the DNA. The sample shows 130,000 to 150,000 clones, roughly 80% of them seen only once. CDR1 is SGHDT, CDR2 YYEEEE, per germline. CDR3 length: 13 residues. Trimming at V came to 4 bases and at J to 1 base, leaving 2 bases not matched to a gene.

The V gene is TRBV5-6, the J gene TRBJ2-7, with 7 bases fitting TRBD1. Material for sequencing was peripheral blood. The TCR was taken from a human donor with acute or convalescent COVID-19. The donor label of this sample is uncertain. The DNA for the CDR3 is TGTGCCAGCAGCCCGACAGGGTCCTACGAGCAGTACGTC. Its protein product is CASSPTGSYEQYV.